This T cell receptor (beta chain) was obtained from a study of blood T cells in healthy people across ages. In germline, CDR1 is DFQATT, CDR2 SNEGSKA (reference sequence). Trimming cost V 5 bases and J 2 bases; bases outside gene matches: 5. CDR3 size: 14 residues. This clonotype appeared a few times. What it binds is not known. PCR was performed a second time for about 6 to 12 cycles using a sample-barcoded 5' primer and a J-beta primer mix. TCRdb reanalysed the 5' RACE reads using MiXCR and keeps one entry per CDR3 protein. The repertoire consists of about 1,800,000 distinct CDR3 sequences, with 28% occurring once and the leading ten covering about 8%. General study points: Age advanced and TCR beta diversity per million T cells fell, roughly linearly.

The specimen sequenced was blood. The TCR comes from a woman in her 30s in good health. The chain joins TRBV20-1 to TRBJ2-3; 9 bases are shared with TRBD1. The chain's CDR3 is CSASGTGLTDTQYF. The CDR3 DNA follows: TGCAGTGCTTCCGGGACAGGGCTCACAGATACGCAGTATTTT.